This T cell receptor beta chain was identified in a study of cytomegalovirus exposure and HLA in healthy donors. Study-level results: The analysis excluded some indistinguishable V segments, including TRBV6-2 and TRBV6-3. Researchers reported in a later analysis that common viral pathogens appeared linked to several top clusters.

Comment on this clone: Its antigen is undetermined.

At the time of sampling, donors were nominally healthy, though unrecorded immune exposures were likely. The CDR3 runs to 14 residues. The V and J ends lost 0 bases and 3 bases respectively, with 6 bases between them. Per germline, CDR1 MNHEY and CDR2 SVGAGI. The primer mix had 60 Vbeta and 13 Jbeta primers. The method was immunoSEQ multiplex PCR; TCRdb's version includes in-frame clones alone and lacks a portion of them. Seen here are fewer than 150,000 clones, 60% to 80% observed once, and the top ten hold approximately 5.1%. The chain joins TRBV6-5 to TRBJ2-1; D unresolved. The sample consisted of PBMCs. The clonotype originates from a male donor in good health and CMV-seronegative. CDR3 residues: CASSYSGVYNEQFF. Here the CDR3 DNA reads TGTGCCAGCAGTTACTCGGGCGTCTACAATGAGCAGTTCTTC.